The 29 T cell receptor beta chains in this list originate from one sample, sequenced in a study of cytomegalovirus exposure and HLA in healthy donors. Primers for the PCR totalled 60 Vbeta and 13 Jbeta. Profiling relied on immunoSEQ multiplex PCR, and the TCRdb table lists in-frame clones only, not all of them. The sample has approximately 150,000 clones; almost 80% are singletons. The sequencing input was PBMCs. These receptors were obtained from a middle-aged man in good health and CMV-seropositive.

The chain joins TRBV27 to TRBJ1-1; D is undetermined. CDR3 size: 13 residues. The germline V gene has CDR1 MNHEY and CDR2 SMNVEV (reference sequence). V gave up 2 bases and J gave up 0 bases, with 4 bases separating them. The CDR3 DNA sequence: TGTGCCAGCAGTTTAGGCTTGAACACTGAAGCTTTCTTT. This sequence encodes CASSLGLNTEAFF.

CDR3 region: CASPLGLRETQYF. The CDR3 DNA is TGTGCCAGCCCACTGGGACTCCGGGAGACCCAGTACTTC. The V and J genes are TRBV18 and TRBJ2-5; tentatively, D is TRBD2 (6 bases). Germline loops: CDR1 KGHSH, CDR2 LQKENI. V was clipped by 8 bases and J by 5 bases, with 15 bases between them. CDR3 size: 13 residues.

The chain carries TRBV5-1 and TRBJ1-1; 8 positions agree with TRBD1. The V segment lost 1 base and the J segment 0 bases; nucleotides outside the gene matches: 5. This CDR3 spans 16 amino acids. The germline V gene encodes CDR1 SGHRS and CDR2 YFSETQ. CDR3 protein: CASSLWQGALNTEAFF. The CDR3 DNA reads TGCGCCAGCAGCTTGTGGCAGGGGGCCCTGAACACTGAAGCTTTCTTT.

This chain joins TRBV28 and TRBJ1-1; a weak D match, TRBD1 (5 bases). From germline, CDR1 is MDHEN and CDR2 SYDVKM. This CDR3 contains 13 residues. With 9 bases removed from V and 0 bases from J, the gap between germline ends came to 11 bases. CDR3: CASRQTLNTEAFF. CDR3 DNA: TGTGCCAGTAGACAGACTTTGAACACTGAAGCTTTCTTT.

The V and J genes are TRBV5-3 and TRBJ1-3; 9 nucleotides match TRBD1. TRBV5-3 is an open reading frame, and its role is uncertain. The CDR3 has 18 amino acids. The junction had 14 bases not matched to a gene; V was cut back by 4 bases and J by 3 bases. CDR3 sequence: CARSRGQGISPYGNTIYF. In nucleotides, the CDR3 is TGTGCCAGAAGCCGGGGACAGGGCATCTCTCCATATGGAAACACCATATATTTT.

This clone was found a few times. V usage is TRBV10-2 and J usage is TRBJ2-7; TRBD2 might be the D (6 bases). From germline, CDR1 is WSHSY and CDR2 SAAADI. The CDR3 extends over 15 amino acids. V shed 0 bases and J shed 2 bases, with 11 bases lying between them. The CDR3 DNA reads TGCGCCAGCAGTGAGTCCCTAGCGCGGGCCTACGAGCAGTACTTC. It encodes CASSESLARAYEQYF.

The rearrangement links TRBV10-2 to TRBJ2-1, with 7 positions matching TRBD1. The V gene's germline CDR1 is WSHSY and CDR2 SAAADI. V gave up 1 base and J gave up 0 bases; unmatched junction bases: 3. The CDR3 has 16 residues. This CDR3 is CASSEWSGGSYNEQFF. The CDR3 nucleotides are TGCGCCAGCAGTGAGTGGTCAGGGGGCTCCTACAATGAGCAGTTCTTC.

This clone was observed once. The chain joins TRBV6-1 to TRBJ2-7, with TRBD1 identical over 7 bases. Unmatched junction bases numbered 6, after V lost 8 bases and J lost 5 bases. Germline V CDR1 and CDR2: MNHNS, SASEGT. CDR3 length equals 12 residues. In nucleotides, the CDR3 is TGTGCCAGCGACAGGGAGCAGAACGAGCAGTACTTC. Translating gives CASDREQNEQYF.

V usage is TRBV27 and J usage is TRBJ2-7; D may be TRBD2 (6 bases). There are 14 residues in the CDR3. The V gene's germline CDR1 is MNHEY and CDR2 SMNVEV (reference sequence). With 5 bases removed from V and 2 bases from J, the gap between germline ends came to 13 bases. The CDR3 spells CASSPTTRTYEQYF. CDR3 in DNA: TGTGCCAGCAGTCCCACGACTAGAACCTACGAGCAGTACTTC.

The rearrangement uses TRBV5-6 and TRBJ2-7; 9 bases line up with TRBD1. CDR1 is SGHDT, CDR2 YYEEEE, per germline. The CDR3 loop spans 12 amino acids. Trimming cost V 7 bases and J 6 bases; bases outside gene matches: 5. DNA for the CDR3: TGTGCCAGCGGGACAGGGCTTGGCGAGCAGTACTTC. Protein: CASGTGLGEQYF.

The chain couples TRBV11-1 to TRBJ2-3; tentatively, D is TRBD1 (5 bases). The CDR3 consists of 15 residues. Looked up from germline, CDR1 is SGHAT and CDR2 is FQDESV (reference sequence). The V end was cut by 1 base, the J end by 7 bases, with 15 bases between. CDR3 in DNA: TGTGCCAGCAGCTTAGGTCAGGGCCGCACCCATACGCAGTATTTT. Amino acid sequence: CASSLGQGRTHTQYF.

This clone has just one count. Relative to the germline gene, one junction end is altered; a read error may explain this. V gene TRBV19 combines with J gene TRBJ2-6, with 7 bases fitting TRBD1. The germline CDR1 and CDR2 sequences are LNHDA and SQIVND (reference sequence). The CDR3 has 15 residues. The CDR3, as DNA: TGTGCCAGTAGTATCACAGGGGCTGGGGCCAACGGCCTGACTTTC. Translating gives CASSITGAGANGLTF.

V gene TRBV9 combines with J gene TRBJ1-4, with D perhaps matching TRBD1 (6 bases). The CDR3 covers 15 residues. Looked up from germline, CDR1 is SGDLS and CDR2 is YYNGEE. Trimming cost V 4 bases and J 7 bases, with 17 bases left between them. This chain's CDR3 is CASSSLDSSREKLFF. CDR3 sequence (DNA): TGTGCCAGCAGCTCCCTGGACAGTTCCCGTGAAAAACTGTTTTTT.

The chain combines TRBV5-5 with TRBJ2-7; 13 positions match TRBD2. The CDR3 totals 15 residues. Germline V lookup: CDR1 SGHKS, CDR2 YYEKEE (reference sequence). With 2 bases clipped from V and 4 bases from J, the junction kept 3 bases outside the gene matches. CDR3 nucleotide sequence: TGTGCCAGCAGCTTTGTGGGACTAGCGGGATACGAGCAGTACTTC. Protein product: CASSFVGLAGYEQYF.

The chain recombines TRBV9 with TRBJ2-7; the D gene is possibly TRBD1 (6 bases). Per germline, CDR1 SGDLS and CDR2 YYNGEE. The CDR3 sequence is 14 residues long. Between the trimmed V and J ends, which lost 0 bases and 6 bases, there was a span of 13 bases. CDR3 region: CASSVVGAHGEQYF. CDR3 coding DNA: TGTGCCAGCAGCGTAGTGGGGGCGCATGGCGAGCAGTACTTC.

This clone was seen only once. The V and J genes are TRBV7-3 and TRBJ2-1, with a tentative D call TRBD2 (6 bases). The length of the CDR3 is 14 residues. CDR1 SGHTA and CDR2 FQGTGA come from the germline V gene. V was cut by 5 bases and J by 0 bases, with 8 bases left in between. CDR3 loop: CASSRGTSYNEQFF. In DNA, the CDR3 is TGTGCCAGCAGCCGGGGGACCTCCTACAATGAGCAGTTCTTC. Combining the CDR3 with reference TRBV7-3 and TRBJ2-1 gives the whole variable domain GAGVSQTPSNKVTEKGKYVELRCDPISGHTALYWYRQSLGQGPEFLIYFQGTGAADDSGLPNDRFFAVRPEGSVSTLKIQRTERGDSAVYLCASSRGTSYNEQFFGPGTRLTVL.

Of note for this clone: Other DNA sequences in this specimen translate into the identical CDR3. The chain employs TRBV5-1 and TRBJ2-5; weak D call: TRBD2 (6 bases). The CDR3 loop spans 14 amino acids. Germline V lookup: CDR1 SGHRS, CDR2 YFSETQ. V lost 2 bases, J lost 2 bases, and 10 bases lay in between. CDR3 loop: CASSLGGAQETQYF. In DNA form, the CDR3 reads TGCGCCAGCAGCTTAGGAGGGGCTCAAGAGACCCAGTACTTC.

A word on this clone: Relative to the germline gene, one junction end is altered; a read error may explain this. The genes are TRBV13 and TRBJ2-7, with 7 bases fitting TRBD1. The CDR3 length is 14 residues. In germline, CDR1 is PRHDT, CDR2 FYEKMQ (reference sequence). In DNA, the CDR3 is TGTGCCAGCAGCCTAGGACAGGCTCCCTACGAGCAGTACTTC. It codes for CASSLGQAPYEQYF.

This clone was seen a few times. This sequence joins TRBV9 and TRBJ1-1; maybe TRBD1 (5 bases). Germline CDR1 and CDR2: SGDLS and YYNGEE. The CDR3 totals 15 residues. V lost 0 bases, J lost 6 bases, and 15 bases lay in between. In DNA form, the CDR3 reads TGTGCCAGCAGCGTAGGGGGGGGAGGTTTGGCTGAAGCTTTCTTT. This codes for CASSVGGGGLAEAFF.

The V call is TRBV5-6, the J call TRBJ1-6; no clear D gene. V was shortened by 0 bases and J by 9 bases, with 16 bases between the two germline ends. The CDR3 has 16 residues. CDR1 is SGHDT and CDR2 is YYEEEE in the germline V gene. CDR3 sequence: CASSLVPPGVGSPLHF. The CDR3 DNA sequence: TGTGCCAGCAGCTTGGTCCCCCCCGGGGTAGGTTCACCCCTCCACTTT. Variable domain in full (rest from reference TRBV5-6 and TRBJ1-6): DAGVTQSPTHLIKTRGQQVTLRCSPKSGHDTVSWYQQALGQGPQFIFQYYEEEERQRGNFPDRFSGHQFPNYSSELNVNALLLGDSALYLCASSLVPPGVGSPLHFGNGTRLTVT.

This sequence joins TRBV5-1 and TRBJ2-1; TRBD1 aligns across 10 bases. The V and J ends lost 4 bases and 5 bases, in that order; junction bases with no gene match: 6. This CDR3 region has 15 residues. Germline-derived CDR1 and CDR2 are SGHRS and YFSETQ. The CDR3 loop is CASSTGQGGHNEQFF. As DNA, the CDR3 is TGCGCCAGCAGCACCGGACAGGGGGGACACAATGAGCAGTTCTTC.

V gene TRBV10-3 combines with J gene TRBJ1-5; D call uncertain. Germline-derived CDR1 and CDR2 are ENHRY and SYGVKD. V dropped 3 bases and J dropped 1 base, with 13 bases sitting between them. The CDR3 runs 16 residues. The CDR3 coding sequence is TGTGCCATCAGTGACGGGGAGGGATCGAGCAATCAGCCCCAGCATTTT. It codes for CAISDGEGSSNQPQHF.

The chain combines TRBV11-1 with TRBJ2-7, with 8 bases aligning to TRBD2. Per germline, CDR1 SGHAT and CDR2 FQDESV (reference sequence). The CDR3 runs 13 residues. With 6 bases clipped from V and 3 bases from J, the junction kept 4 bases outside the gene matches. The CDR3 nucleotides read TGTGCCAGCAGTTCGGGGGGGTACTACGAGCAGTACTTC. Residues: CASSSGGYYEQYF.

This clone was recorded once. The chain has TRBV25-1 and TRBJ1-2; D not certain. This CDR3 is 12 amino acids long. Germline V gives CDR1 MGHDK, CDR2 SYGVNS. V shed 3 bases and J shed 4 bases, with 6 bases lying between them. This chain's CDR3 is CASSEGSYGYTF. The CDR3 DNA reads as TGTGCCAGCAGTGAGGGGAGCTATGGCTACACCTTC.

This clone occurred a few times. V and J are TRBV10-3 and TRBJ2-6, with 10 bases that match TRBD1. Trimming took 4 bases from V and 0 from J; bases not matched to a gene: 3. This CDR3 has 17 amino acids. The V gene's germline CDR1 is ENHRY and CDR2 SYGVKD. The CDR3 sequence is CAISGTGGNSGANVLTF. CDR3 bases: TGTGCCATCAGTGGGACAGGGGGGAACTCTGGGGCCAACGTCCTGACTTTC.

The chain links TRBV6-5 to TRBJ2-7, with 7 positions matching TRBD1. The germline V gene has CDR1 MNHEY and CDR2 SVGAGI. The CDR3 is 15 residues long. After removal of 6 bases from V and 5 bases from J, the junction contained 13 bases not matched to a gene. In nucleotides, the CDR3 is TGTGCCAGCAGCAGGGTAACTACAGGGGCCCACGAGCAGTACTTC. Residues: CASSRVTTGAHEQYF.

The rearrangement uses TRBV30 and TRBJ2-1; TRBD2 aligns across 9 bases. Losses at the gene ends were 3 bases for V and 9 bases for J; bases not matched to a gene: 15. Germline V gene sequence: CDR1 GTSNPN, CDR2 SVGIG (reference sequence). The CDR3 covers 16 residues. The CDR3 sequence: CAWSDRGLATDVEQFF. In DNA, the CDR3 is TGTGCCTGGAGCGATAGGGGACTAGCTACCGACGTTGAGCAGTTCTTC.

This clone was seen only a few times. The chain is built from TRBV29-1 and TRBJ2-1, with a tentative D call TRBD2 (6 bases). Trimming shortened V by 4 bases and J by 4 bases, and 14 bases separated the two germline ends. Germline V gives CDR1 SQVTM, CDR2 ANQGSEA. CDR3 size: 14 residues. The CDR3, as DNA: TGCAGCGTTGTCGAGGGACTCCCTTACAATGAGCAGTTCTTC. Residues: CSVVEGLPYNEQFF.

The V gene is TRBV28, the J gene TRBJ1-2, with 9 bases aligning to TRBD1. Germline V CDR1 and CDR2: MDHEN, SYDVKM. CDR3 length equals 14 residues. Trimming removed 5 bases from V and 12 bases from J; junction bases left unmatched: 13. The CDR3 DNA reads TGTGCCAGCAGTCTCCCGATTAGTGACAGGGGGAACACCTTC. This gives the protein CASSLPISDRGNTF.